Listed here are 28 T cell receptor beta chains from one sample, sequenced in a study of lymphopenia after photon versus proton radiotherapy. Repertoires were generated with immunoSEQ multiplex PCR, while TCRdb's copy carries only in-frame clones and drops some. The table lists about 35,000 clones, more than 85% of them singletons. Sample: peripheral blood, taken from a patient treated with photon-based radiotherapy. The receptors were sampled from a man in his sixties with cholangiocarcinoma.

The chain carries TRBV6-1 and TRBJ1-2, with TRBD1 as a possible D gene (6 bases). The germline V and J ends were trimmed by 5 bases and 4 bases, with 8 bases remaining between them. This CDR3 contains 12 residues. The germline CDR1 and CDR2 sequences are MNHNS and SASEGT. The DNA of the CDR3 is TGTGCCAGCAGTATCAGGGGCTATGGCTACACCTTC. Its protein product is CASSIRGYGYTF.

This rearrangement joins TRBV16 to TRBJ2-7, with D hard to call. V was clipped by 6 bases and J by 3 bases, with 9 bases between them. The V gene's germline CDR1 is KGHSY and CDR2 FQNENV. The CDR3 length is 12 residues. The CDR3 DNA sequence: TGTGCCAGCAGTAGGACGGACTACGAGCAGTACTTC. It codes for CASSRTDYEQYF.

This clone was found once. The chain recombines TRBV27 with TRBJ2-7; 8 nucleotides line up with TRBD2. Germline values: CDR1 MNHEY, CDR2 SMNVEV (reference sequence). The CDR3 consists of 13 residues. V shed 2 bases and J 6 bases; nucleotides not matched to a gene: 3. For the CDR3, the DNA is TGTGCCAGCAGTTTAATAGCGGGGTTCGAGCAGTACTTC. It yields the protein CASSLIAGFEQYF.

This sequence joins TRBV7-3 and TRBJ2-2, with D possibly being TRBD1 (6 bases). V gave up 5 bases and J gave up 1 base, with 8 bases separating them. The CDR3 is 14 amino acids. Germline CDR1 reads SGHTA; CDR2 reads FQGTGA. The CDR3 loop is CASSLGQNTGELFF. In nucleotides, the CDR3 is TGTGCCAGCAGCCTGGGACAGAACACCGGGGAGCTGTTTTTT.

CDR3 DNA sequence: TGTGCCAGCTCATCGAACACTGAAGCTTTCTTT. This encodes CASSSNTEAFF. The chain joins TRBV6-5 to TRBJ1-1; the D is unclear. From germline, CDR1 is MNHEY and CDR2 SVGAGI. The CDR3 sequence is 11 residues long. Trimming took 8 bases from V and 1 from J, leaving 5 bases between them.

This chain links TRBV5-1 with TRBJ2-7, with 10 bases aligning to TRBD1. Germline lookup yields CDR1 SGHRS and CDR2 YFSETQ. This CDR3 is built from 16 residues. J gave up 2 bases and V 3 bases, and 8 bases lay outside the gene matches. The CDR3 DNA reads as TGCGCCAGCAGCTGGGGGGGACAGGGGATCCCCTACGAGCAGTACTTC. It yields the protein CASSWGGQGIPYEQYF. Combining the CDR3 with reference TRBV5-1 and TRBJ2-7 gives the whole variable domain KAGVTQTPRYLIKTRGQQVTLSCSPISGHRSVSWYQQTPGQGLQFLFEYFSETQRNKGNFPGRFSGRQFSNSRSEMNVSTLELGDSALYLCASSWGGQGIPYEQYFGPGTRLTVT.

The J gene is TRBJ2-1, the V gene TRBV7-3, with TRBD2 matching over 12 bases. Germline loops: CDR1 SGHTA, CDR2 FQGTGA. The CDR3 runs to 15 residues. J lost 6 bases, V lost 5 bases, and 5 bases had no gene match. The CDR3 sequence: CASSASGRVGNEQFF. In DNA, the CDR3 is TGTGCCAGCAGCGCTAGCGGGAGGGTCGGCAATGAGCAGTTCTTC.

V and J are TRBV13 and TRBJ1-4; TRBD1 is a possible D gene (5 bases). V was trimmed by 3 bases and J by 7 bases, leaving 21 bases between them. This CDR3 is 17 amino acids long. The V gene's germline CDR1 is PRHDT and CDR2 FYEKMQ (reference sequence). The chain's CDR3 is CASSLSQFTGGIEKLFF. In DNA, the CDR3 is TGTGCCAGCAGCTTGAGTCAATTTACGGGGGGGATTGAAAAACTGTTTTTT.

This rearrangement joins TRBV19 to TRBJ1-1, with 7 bases aligning to TRBD1. Germline V gives CDR1 LNHDA, CDR2 SQIVND (reference sequence). CDR3 length: 16 residues. After removal of 5 bases from V and 0 bases from J, the junction contained 9 bases not matched to a gene. In DNA form, the CDR3 reads TGTGCCAGTAGTCCCCAGGGGGGAGTAATGAACACTGAAGCTTTCTTT. Translation: CASSPQGGVMNTEAFF.

The CDR3 sequence: CASSVGGAETQYF. The CDR3 DNA reads TGTGCCAGCAGCGTAGGGGGGGCAGAGACCCAGTACTTC. The J gene is TRBJ2-5, the V gene TRBV9; possibly TRBD1 or TRBD2 for D (6 bases each). Per the germline V gene, CDR1 is SGDLS and CDR2 is YYNGEE. The CDR3 loop spans 13 amino acids. V gave up 0 bases and J gave up 4 bases, with 7 bases separating them.

The J gene is TRBJ2-1, the V gene TRBV5-1; D might be TRBD1 (5 bases). Germline V gene sequence: CDR1 SGHRS, CDR2 YFSETQ. The CDR3 loop spans 15 amino acids. V lost 2 bases and J 2 bases, leaving 11 bases between the germline ends. The CDR3 reads CASSFQGLTYNEQFF. CDR3 nucleotides: TGCGCCAGCAGCTTCCAGGGATTAACCTACAATGAGCAGTTCTTC. Drawing the rest from reference TRBV5-1 and TRBJ2-1, the complete variable domain is KAGVTQTPRYLIKTRGQQVTLSCSPISGHRSVSWYQQTPGQGLQFLFEYFSETQRNKGNFPGRFSGRQFSNSRSEMNVSTLELGDSALYLCASSFQGLTYNEQFFGPGTRLTVL.

V usage is TRBV2 and J usage is TRBJ2-5, with a weak D call TRBD1 (5 bases). Germline V gene lookup returns CDR1 SNHLY and CDR2 FYNNEI. CDR3 length: 14 amino acids. Trimming left V 3 bases short and J 5 bases short, with 13 bases between. As DNA, the CDR3 is TGTGCCAGCAGTGAGGGCAGGGTAGTGGAGACCCAGTACTTC. This encodes CASSEGRVVETQYF.

The chain has TRBV12-5 and TRBJ2-5; D could derive from TRBD1 or TRBD2 (5 bases each). This CDR3 has 15 residues. Trimming pared 6 bases from V and 4 bases from J, leaving 18 bases between. The germline V gene encodes CDR1 LGHNT and CDR2 FRNRAP. CDR3 DNA sequence: TGTGCTAGTGGCTCAATTCAGGGTGGAGGAGAGACCCAGTACTTC. Its translation: CASGSIQGGGETQYF.

The chain combines TRBV7-3 with TRBJ2-2, with 8 bases lining up with TRBD2. V trimming: 5 bases; J trimming: 2 bases; junction bases outside the gene matches: 7. The CDR3 consists of 16 residues. Germline-derived CDR1 and CDR2 are SGHTA and FQGTGA. As DNA, the CDR3 is TGTGCCAGCAGCATCTTTGCGGGGGGTAACACCGGGGAGCTGTTTTTT. This codes for CASSIFAGGNTGELFF.

V is TRBV5-5 and J is TRBJ2-2; TRBD2 matches at 7 bases. V was pared by 0 bases and J by 1 base, with 15 bases of the junction left unmatched. CDR1 SGHKS and CDR2 YYEKEE come from the germline V gene (reference sequence). This CDR3 has 20 amino acids. The CDR3 spells CASSLESGAYGLGNTGELFF. Written as DNA, the CDR3 is TGTGCCAGCAGCTTGGAGAGCGGGGCCTATGGTCTGGGGAACACCGGGGAGCTGTTTTTT.

J is TRBJ2-2 and V is TRBV18; 9 bases align to TRBD1. The trim removed 5 bases at V and 3 bases at J, leaving 4 bases unmatched. Germline lookup yields CDR1 KGHSH and CDR2 LQKENI. The CDR3 has 15 residues. CDR3 nucleotides: TGTGCCAGCTCATCGGACAGGGGCGACACCGGGGAGCTGTTTTTT. Encoded protein: CASSSDRGDTGELFF.

V is TRBV7-9 and J is TRBJ2-7, with no clear D. The CDR3 has 14 amino acids. The germline V and J ends were trimmed by 0 bases and 6 bases, with 12 bases remaining between them. Germline CDR1 is SEHNR and CDR2 is FQNEAQ (reference sequence). CDR3 DNA: TGTGCCAGCAGCTTAGCCCTTACTTGGGCCGAGCAGTACTTC. Translated, it gives CASSLALTWAEQYF.

This sequence joins TRBV5-1 and TRBJ1-2; perhaps TRBD1 as D (5 bases). The CDR3 consists of 14 residues. Per germline, CDR1 SGHRS and CDR2 YFSETQ. V was clipped by 2 bases and J by 8 bases, with 16 bases between them. In DNA form, the CDR3 reads TGCGCCAGCAGCTTATTTTCCAGGGAGGTCGGCTACACCTTC. This gives the protein CASSLFSREVGYTF.

The chain combines TRBV2 with TRBJ2-3, with D tentatively TRBD2 (6 bases). Germline V lookup: CDR1 SNHLY, CDR2 FYNNEI. CDR3 length: 14 residues. With 1 base removed from V and 3 bases from J, the gap between germline ends came to 8 bases. CDR3 residues: CASSEGLATDTQYF. The DNA of the CDR3 is TGTGCCAGCAGTGAAGGGCTAGCGACAGATACGCAGTATTTT. Using reference TRBV2 and TRBJ2-3 for the parts outside the CDR3, the full variable domain is EPEVTQTPSHQVTQMGQEVILRCVPISNHLYFYWYRQILGQKVEFLVSFYNNEISEKSEIFDDQFSVERPDGSNFTLKIRSTKLEDSAMYFCASSEGLATDTQYFGPGTRLTVL.

V and J are TRBV5-6 and TRBJ1-2; 8 nucleotides match TRBD1. The trim removed 3 bases at V and 7 bases at J, leaving 2 bases unmatched. Germline-derived CDR1 and CDR2 are SGHDT and YYEEEE. The length of the CDR3 is 12 residues. CDR3: CASSWTGRGYTF. The CDR3, as DNA: TGTGCCAGCAGCTGGACAGGGCGTGGCTACACCTTC.

V and J are TRBV25-1 and TRBJ2-5; 14 bases match TRBD2. Germline trimming cut 8 bases from V and 3 bases from J; bases unmatched to any gene: 2. This CDR3 is built from 14 residues. Germline V lookup: CDR1 MGHDK, CDR2 SYGVNS. CDR3 DNA: TGTGCCAGCCTGGGACTAGCGGGAGAAGAGACCCAGTACTTC. Its translation is CASLGLAGEETQYF.

The J gene is TRBJ2-1, the V gene TRBV28; D is possibly TRBD1 or TRBD2 (5 bases each). This CDR3 contains 14 residues. Trimming pared 7 bases from V and 9 bases from J, leaving 19 bases between. The germline gives CDR1 MDHEN, CDR2 SYDVKM. This chain's CDR3 is CASIPSRVGREQFF. The CDR3 nucleotides are TGTGCCAGCATCCCCTCGCGGGTGGGGCGTGAGCAGTTCTTC.

This chain uses TRBV4-1 with TRBJ2-7; possibly TRBD2 for D (7 bases). The CDR3 sequence is 15 residues long. Between the trimmed V and J ends, which lost 3 bases and 3 bases, there was a span of 15 bases. Germline CDR1 MGHRA, CDR2 YSYEKL. CDR3 nucleotides: TGCGCCAGCAGCCAGGGGAGGGACACCAACTACGAGCAGTACTTC. Its protein product is CASSQGRDTNYEQYF.

The chain employs TRBV28 and TRBJ1-2; no definite D call. CDR3 length: 14 amino acids. Per the germline V gene, CDR1 is MDHEN and CDR2 is SYDVKM. Trimming took off 6 bases at V and 4 bases at J, with 15 bases between the two ends. CDR3 DNA sequence: TGTGCCAGCAGGCCACAAAATAAGGTCTATGGCTACACCTTC. It yields the protein CASRPQNKVYGYTF.

The rearrangement uses TRBV5-4 and TRBJ1-4, with D uncertain. V lost 4 bases and J lost 4, with 11 bases in between. This CDR3 is 14 amino acids long. Germline-derived CDR1 and CDR2 are SGHNT and YYREEE (reference sequence). CDR3: CASSVSGLNEKLFF. CDR3 coding DNA: TGTGCCAGCAGCGTTAGCGGTCTTAATGAAAAACTGTTTTTT.

This chain joins TRBV2 and TRBJ2-7; TRBD1 aligns across 10 bases. V trimming: 10 bases; J trimming: 4 bases; junction bases outside the gene matches: 4. Germline-derived CDR1 and CDR2 are SNHLY and FYNNEI. The length of the CDR3 is 12 residues. CDR3 bases: TGTGCCAACGGGGACAGGGGTTACGAGCAGTACTTC. It translates to CANGDRGYEQYF.

The chain links TRBV27 to TRBJ1-2; D perhaps matches TRBD1 (6 bases). Germline loops: CDR1 MNHEY, CDR2 SMNVEV (reference sequence). Trimming shortened V by 3 bases and J by 6 bases, and 11 bases separated the two germline ends. The CDR3 is 13 residues long. CDR3 sequence: CASSFGGQDGYTF. In nucleotides, the CDR3 is TGTGCCAGCAGTTTCGGGGGGCAGGATGGCTACACCTTC.

The chain uses TRBV28 and TRBJ2-5; 15 positions match TRBD2. The V gene's germline CDR1 is MDHEN and CDR2 SYDVKM. The J segment lost 2 bases and the V segment lost 6 bases, leaving 4 bases of the junction unmatched. The length of the CDR3 is 16 residues. The CDR3 loop is CASSRGLAGGQETQYF. The DNA for the CDR3 is TGTGCCAGCAGCCGCGGACTAGCGGGGGGGCAAGAGACCCAGTACTTC.